This entry concerns a single T cell receptor (beta chain). Reverse transcription of roughly 0.5 to 1 ug RNA used random hexamers. TCR beta CDR3 was amplified by immunoSEQ multiplex PCR. This amplification extended across 54 Vbeta and 13 Jbeta segments. TCRdb redid the calling of the immunoSEQ multiplex PCR reads with MiXCR, one entry per CDR3 protein. In the table there are some 140,000 distinct CDR3 sequences, just under 95% of which are singletons. Negative isolation was used for CD8+ and CD4+ T cells and FACS enrichment for TEMRA cells. This sample was taken from a study of CD8 T cells in Susac syndrome. The overall study: When their blood was taken, patients with Susac syndrome were therapy-naive, taking corticosteroids, or taking intravenous immunoglobulin alone.

The CDR3 contains 12 residues. The V end lost 7 bases, the J end lost 4 bases, and 10 bases lay between the germline ends. Germline V lookup: CDR1 MDHEN, CDR2 SYDVKM. Input material: CD8+ T cells from PBMCs. The receptor was isolated from a human donor with Susac syndrome. The genes are TRBV28 and TRBJ1-1; no reliable D call. CDR3 DNA sequence: TGTGCCAGCAACTCACCCCCCACTGAAGCTTTCTTT. Translation gives CASNSPPTEAFF. The variable domain in full, completed from reference TRBV28 and TRBJ1-1, reads DVKVTQSSRYLVKRTGEKVFLECVQDMDHENMFWYRQDPGLGLRLIYFSYDVKMKEKGDIPEGYSVSREKKERFSLILESASTNQTSMYLCASNSPPTEAFFGQGTRLTVV.